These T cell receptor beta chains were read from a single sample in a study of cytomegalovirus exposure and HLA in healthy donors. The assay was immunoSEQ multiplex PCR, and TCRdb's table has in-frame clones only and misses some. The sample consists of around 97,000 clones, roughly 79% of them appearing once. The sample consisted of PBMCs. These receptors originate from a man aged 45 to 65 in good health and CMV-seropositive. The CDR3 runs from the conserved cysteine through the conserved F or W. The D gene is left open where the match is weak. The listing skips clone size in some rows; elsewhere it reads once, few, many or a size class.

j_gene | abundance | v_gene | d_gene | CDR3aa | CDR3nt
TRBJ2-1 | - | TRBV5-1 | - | CASSLPRLDNEQFF | TGCGCCAGCAGCTTGCCTCGACTGGACAATGAGCAGTTCTTC
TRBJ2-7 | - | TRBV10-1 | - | CASGNRVDEQYF | TGCGCCAGCGGGAACAGGGTCGACGAGCAGTACTTC
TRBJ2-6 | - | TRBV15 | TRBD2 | CATSRSGGTGANVLTF | TGTGCCACCAGCAGATCCGGGGGGACTGGGGCCAACGTCCTGACTTTC
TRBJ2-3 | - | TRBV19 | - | CASNSRITDTQYF | TGTGCCAGTAACAGTCGGATTACAGATACGCAGTATTTT
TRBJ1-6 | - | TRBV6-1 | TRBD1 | CASSDGQGGNSPLHF | TGTGCCAGCAGTGATGGACAGGGTGGTAATTCACCCCTCCACTTT
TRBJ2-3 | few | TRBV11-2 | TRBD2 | CASSLGLAGMYTQYF | TGTGCCAGCAGCTTAGGACTAGCGGGAATGTATACGCAGTATTTT
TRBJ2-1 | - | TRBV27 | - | CASSFRGSLNEQFF | TGTGCCAGCAGTTTTAGGGGCTCCCTGAATGAGCAGTTCTTC
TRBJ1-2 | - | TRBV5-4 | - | CASSQNEGDYGYTF | TGTGCCAGCAGCCAAAATGAGGGGGACTATGGCTACACCTTC
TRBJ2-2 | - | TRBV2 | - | CASLKNTGELFF | TGTGCCAGCCTAAAGAACACCGGGGAGCTGTTTTTT
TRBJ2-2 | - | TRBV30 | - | CAWSALLATGELFF | TGTGCCTGGAGTGCCCTCCTAGCGACCGGGGAGCTGTTTTTT
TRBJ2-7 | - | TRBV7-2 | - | CASSLTDYEQYF | TGTGCCAGCAGCTTAACAGACTACGAGCAGTACTTC
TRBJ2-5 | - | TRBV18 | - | CASSPPDTYQETQYF | TGTGCCAGCTCACCACCGGACACTTACCAAGAGACCCAGTACTTC
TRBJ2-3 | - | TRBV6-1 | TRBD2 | CASSDGSGSTDTQYF | TGTGCCAGCAGTGACGGTAGCGGGAGCACAGATACGCAGTATTTT
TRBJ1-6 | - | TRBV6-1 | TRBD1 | CASSDVTGDNSPLHF | TGTGCCAGCAGTGATGTCACAGGGGATAATTCACCCCTCCACTTT
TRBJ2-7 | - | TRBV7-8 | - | CASSLDGNLDRYEQYF | TGTGCCAGCAGCTTAGACGGGAACCTCGATCGATACGAGCAGTACTTC
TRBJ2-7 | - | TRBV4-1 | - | CASSILSLARYEQYF | TGCGCCAGCAGCATACTATCGCTAGCGCGTTACGAGCAGTACTTC
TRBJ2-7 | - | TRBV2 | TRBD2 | CASSGLAGGRSSYEQYF | TGTGCCAGCAGTGGTCTAGCGGGAGGCCGGAGCTCCTACGAGCAGTACTTC
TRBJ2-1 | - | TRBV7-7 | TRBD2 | CASSLASGNYNEQFF | TGTGCCAGCAGCTTAGCTAGCGGGAACTACAATGAGCAGTTCTTC
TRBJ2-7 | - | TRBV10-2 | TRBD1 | CASSPQTGPTYEQYF | TGCGCCAGCAGCCCGCAGACAGGGCCTACCTACGAGCAGTACTTC